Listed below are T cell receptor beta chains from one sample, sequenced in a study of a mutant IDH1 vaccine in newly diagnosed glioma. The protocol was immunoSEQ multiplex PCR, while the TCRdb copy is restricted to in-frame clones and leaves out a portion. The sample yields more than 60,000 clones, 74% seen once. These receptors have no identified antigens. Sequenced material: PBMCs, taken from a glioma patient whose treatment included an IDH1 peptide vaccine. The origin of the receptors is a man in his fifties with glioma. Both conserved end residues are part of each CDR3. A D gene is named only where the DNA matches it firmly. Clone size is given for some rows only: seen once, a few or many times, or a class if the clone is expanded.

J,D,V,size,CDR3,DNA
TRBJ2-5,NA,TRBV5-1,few,CASSLGGAQETQYF,TGCGCCAGCAGCTTGGGAGGGGCTCAAGAGACCCAGTACTTC
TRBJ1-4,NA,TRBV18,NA,CASSPPDSLGEKLFF,TGTGCCAGCTCACCACCGGACAGTCTGGGCGAAAAACTGTTTTTT
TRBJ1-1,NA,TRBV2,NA,CASSEDTGQGEAFF,TGTGCCAGCAGTGAAGACACAGGCCAAGGGGAAGCTTTCTTT
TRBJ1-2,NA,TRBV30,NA,CAWSAPRGLSYGYTF,TGTGCCTGGAGCGCCCCGCGAGGTTTGAGCTATGGCTACACCTTC
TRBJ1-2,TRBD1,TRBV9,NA,CASSDRTGNGYTF,TGTGCCAGCAGCGACCGGACAGGGAATGGCTACACCTTC
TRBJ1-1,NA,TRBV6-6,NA,CASSSGLLNTEAFF,TGTGCCAGCAGTTCGGGACTCTTGAACACTGAAGCTTTCTTT
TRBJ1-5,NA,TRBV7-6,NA,CASSPGGYSNQPQHF,TGTGCCAGCAGCCCGGGGGGGTATAGCAATCAGCCCCAGCATTTT
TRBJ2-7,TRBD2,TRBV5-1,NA,CASSLGFASGGQYEQYF,TGCGCCAGCAGCTTGGGGTTTGCTAGCGGGGGGCAGTACGAGCAGTACTTC
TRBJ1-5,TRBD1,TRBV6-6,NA,CASRDRGPDSNQPQHF,TGTGCCAGCAGGGACAGGGGACCCGATAGCAATCAGCCCCAGCATTTT
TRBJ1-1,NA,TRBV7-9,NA,CASSFPLVITEAFF,TGTGCCAGCAGCTTCCCCCTGGTGATCACTGAAGCTTTCTTT
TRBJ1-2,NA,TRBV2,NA,CASSEASLNYGYTF,TGTGCCAGCAGCGAGGCCAGTCTTAACTATGGCTACACCTTC
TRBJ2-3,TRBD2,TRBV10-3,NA,CALGEAGTTSTDTQYF,TGTGCCTTAGGAGAGGCCGGGACTACTAGCACAGATACGCAGTATTTT
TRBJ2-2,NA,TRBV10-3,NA,CAISDRALNTGELFF,TGTGCCATCAGTGACAGGGCCCTAAACACCGGGGAGCTGTTTTTT
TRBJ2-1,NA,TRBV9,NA,CASSPQGNEQFF,TGTGCCAGCAGCCCCCAGGGGAATGAGCAGTTCTTC
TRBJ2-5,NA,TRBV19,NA,CASSMMETQYF,TGTGCCAGTAGTATGATGGAGACCCAGTACTTC
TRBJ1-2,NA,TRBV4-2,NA,CASSQEPRDSNYGYTF,TGTGCCAGCAGCCAAGAGCCCCGGGATTCTAACTATGGCTACACCTTC
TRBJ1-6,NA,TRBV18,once,CASSLLPLQTDNSPLHF,TGTGCCAGCTCACTCCTCCCCTTGCAGACGGATAATTCACCCCTCCACTTT
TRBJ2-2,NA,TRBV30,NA,CAWSVTGELFF,TGTGCCTGGAGTGTAACCGGGGAGCTGTTTTTT
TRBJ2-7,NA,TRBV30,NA,CAWSVLGMESYEQYF,TGTGCCTGGAGTGTACTGGGCATGGAGTCCTACGAGCAGTACTTC
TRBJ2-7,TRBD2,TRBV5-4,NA,CASSLALAGVYEQYF,TGTGCCAGCAGCTTGGCCCTAGCGGGGGTGTACGAGCAGTACTTC
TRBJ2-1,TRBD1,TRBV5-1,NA,CASSPSGQYNEQFF,TGCGCCAGCAGCCCCTCGGGACAGTACAATGAGCAGTTCTTC
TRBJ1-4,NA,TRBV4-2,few,CASSQGVGDQNEKLFF,TGTGCCAGCAGCCAAGGTGTCGGGGATCAGAATGAAAAACTGTTTTTT
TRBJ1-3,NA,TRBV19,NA,CASSSQDVSGNTIYF,TGTGCCAGTAGTTCCCAGGACGTCTCTGGAAACACCATATATTTT
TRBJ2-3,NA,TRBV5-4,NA,CASSFKGRDTQYF,TGTGCCAGCAGCTTCAAGGGGCGCGATACGCAGTATTTT
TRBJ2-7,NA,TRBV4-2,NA,CASSHLWRGTHEQYF,TGTGCCAGCAGCCACCTCTGGAGGGGGACCCACGAGCAGTACTTC
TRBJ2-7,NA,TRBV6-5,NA,CASSSVDRQTYEQYF,TGTGCCAGCAGTTCAGTCGACAGGCAGACCTACGAGCAGTACTTC